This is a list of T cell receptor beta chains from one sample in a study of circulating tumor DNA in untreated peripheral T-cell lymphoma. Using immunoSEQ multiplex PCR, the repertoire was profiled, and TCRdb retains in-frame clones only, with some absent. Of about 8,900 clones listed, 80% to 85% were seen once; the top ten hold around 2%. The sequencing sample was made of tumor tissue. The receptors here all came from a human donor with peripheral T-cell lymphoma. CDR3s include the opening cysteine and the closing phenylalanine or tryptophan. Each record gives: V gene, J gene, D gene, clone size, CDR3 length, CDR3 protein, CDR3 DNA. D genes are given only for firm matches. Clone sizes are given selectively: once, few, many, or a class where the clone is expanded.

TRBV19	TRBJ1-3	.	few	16	CASSIGTRGNANTIYF	TGTGCCAGTAGTATAGGGACCAGGGGCAACGCAAACACCATATATTTT
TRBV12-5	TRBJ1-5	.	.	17	CASGLVVGAGGNQPQHF	TGTGCTAGTGGTTTGGTAGTAGGGGCGGGTGGCAATCAGCCCCAGCATTTT
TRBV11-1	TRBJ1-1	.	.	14	CASSVTPGTQEAFF	TGTGCCAGCAGCGTAACCCCCGGGACACAAGAAGCTTTCTTT
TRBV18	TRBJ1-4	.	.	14	CASSPGTSNEKLFF	TGTGCCAGCTCACCGGGGACATCTAATGAAAAACTGTTTTTT
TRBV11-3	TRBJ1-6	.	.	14	CASSGAFLSSPLHF	TGTGCCAGCAGCGGGGCCTTCCTTAGTTCACCCCTCCACTTT
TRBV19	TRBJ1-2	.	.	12	CASSIPPDPYTF	TGTGCCAGTAGTATACCCCCAGATCCCTACACCTTC
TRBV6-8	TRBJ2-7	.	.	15	CASSSDSPTRGEQYF	TGTGCCAGCAGTTCGGACAGCCCCACGAGGGGAGAGCAGTACTTC
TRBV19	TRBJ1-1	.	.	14	CASSSRTVNTEAFF	TGTGCCAGTAGTTCCCGGACAGTCAACACTGAAGCTTTCTTT
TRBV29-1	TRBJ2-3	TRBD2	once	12	CSVLDSGITQYF	TGCAGCGTCCTAGACAGCGGGATTACGCAGTATTTT
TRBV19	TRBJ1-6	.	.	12	CASAGSNSSLHF	TGTGCCAGTGCAGGGAGTAATTCATCCCTCCACTTT
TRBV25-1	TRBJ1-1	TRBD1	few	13	CASSAQGNPEAFF	TGTGCCAGCAGTGCACAGGGGAACCCTGAAGCTTTCTTT
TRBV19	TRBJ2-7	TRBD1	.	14	CASSLDRGSYEQYF	TGTGCCAGTAGCCTGGACAGGGGGTCGTACGAGCAGTACTTC
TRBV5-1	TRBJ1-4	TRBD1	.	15	CASTRGTGDNEKLFF	TGCGCCAGCACCCGGGGGACAGGGGACAATGAAAAACTGTTTTTT